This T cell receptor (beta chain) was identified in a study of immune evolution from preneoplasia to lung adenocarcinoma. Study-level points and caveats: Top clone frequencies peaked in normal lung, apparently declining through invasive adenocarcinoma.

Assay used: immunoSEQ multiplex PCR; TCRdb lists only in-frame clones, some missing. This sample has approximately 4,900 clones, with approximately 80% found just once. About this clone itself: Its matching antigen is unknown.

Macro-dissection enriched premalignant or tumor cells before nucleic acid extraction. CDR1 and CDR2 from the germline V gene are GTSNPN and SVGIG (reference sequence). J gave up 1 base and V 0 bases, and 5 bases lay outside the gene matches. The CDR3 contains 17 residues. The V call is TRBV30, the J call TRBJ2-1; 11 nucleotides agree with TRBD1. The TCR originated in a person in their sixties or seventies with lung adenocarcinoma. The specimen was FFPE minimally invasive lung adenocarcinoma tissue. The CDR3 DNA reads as TGTGCCTGGAGTGTTTCCGGGACAGGGGGTTCCTACAATGAGCAGTTCTTC. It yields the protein CAWSVSGTGGSYNEQFF.